This T cell receptor beta chain originates from a study of OX40 agonist ivuxolimab in advanced cancers. In the study overall: Prior therapy, whether anti-PD-1, anti-PD-L1 or anti-CTLA-4, was allowed, and less than 45% had some.

Study results and limitations: There were, on average, more expanded clones in CD8+ T cells than in CD4+.

The germline V and J ends were trimmed by 4 bases and 0 bases, with 17 bases remaining between them. CDR1 is SGHKS and CDR2 is YYEKEE in the germline V gene (reference sequence). There are 17 residues in the CDR3. Regarding this clone: Its specificity is unknown.

Generated by immunoSEQ multiplex PCR, the TCRdb table keeps only in-frame clones and is missing some. The sample has tens of thousands of clones; approximately 81% are singletons. The material sequenced was CD4+ or CD8+ T cells sorted from blood, taken in a trial of the OX40 agonist ivuxolimab. The source is an adult with an advanced solid tumor such as melanoma, head and neck, liver or kidney cancer. V is TRBV5-5 and J is TRBJ2-1, with D tentatively TRBD2 (6 bases). The CDR3 sequence: CASSPHGLAASYNEQFF. In DNA form, the CDR3 reads TGTGCCAGCAGCCCCCACGGGTTAGCGGCCTCCTACAATGAGCAGTTCTTC. The full variable domain, its missing parts supplied by reference TRBV5-5 and TRBJ2-1, is DAGVTQSPTHLIKTRGQQVTLRCSPISGHKSVSWYQQVLGQGPQFIFQYYEKEERGRGNFPDRFSARQFPNYSSELNVNALLLGDSALYLCASSPHGLAASYNEQFFGPGTRLTVL.